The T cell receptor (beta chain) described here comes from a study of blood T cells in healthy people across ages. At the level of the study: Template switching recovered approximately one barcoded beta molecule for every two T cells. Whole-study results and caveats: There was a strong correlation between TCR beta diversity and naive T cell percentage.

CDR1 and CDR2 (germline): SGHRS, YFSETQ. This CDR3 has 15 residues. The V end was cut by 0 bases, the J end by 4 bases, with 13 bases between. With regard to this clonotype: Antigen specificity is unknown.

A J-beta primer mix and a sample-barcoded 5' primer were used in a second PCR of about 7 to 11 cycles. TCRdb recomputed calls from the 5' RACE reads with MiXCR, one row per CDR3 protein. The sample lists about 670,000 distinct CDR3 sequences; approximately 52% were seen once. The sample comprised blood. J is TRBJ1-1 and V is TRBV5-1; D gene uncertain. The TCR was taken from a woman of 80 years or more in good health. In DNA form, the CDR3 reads TGCGCCAGCAGCTTGGTAGGGAGGCACGGCACTGAAGCTTTCTTT. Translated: CASSLVGRHGTEAFF.